Sequencing of this T cell receptor (beta chain) was carried out in a study of cytomegalovirus exposure and HLA in healthy donors. Germline V gene data show CDR1 as SGHKS and CDR2 as YYEKEE (reference sequence). V lost 4 bases and J lost 0, with 13 bases in between. The CDR3 has 15 residues. Primers for the PCR totalled 60 Vbeta and 13 Jbeta. Study processing details: A follow-up analysis tallied about 80 million unique TCR beta chains, roughly 11 million shared. The table came from immunoSEQ multiplex PCR; TCRdb's copy has only in-frame clones and leaves some out. The DNA gave D and trimming, while V, J and clone size come from that table. The data show about 200,000 clones, around 86% seen once. This clone came up once. Its target is not known. Findings and limits, study-wide: Earlier results showed most TCR beta V segments being productive about 90% or about 30% of the time. For TCR beta chains, V- and J-gene trimming was later linked to a missense DCLRE1C variant. CMV serostatus was the only recorded immune exposure for donors.

The TCR originated in a woman aged 40 to 49 in good health and CMV-seronegative. The sample comprised PBMCs. The J gene is TRBJ1-1, the V gene TRBV5-5; the D gene is possibly TRBD1 (5 bases). This CDR3 is CASSLRGAMNTEAFF. CDR3 nucleotide sequence: TGTGCCAGCAGCCTCCGTGGGGCTATGAACACTGAAGCTTTCTTT.